The 9 T cell receptor beta chains reported below all come from one sample, sequenced in a study of blood T cell repertoires in COVID-19. TCRdb's table, derived via immunoSEQ multiplex PCR, lists solely in-frame clones and lacks some. Of some 28,000 clones in the sample, more than 70% were seen once. The sample consisted of peripheral blood. These receptors came from a human donor in a cohort sampled during active COVID-19.

The gene calls are TRBV6-5 and TRBJ1-2; D not resolved. V lost 6 bases to trimming and J lost 4 bases, with 12 bases between them. The germline V gene encodes CDR1 MNHEY and CDR2 SVGAGI. The CDR3 contains 13 residues. The CDR3: CASSLGERYGYTF. The CDR3 DNA reads as TGTGCCAGCAGCCTGGGTGAGCGCTATGGCTACACCTTC.

The chain recombines TRBV6-4 with TRBJ2-1, with 7 bases that match TRBD2. Germline V gene data show CDR1 as MRHNA and CDR2 as SNTAGT. After removal of 3 bases from V and 2 bases from J, the junction contained 7 bases not matched to a gene. This CDR3 has 16 residues. This CDR3 is CASSDRGGGTYNEQFF. In DNA form, the CDR3 reads TGTGCCAGCAGTGATAGGGGCGGGGGAACCTACAATGAGCAGTTCTTC.

The chain is built from TRBV7-3 and TRBJ2-1; D possibly corresponds to TRBD1 (6 bases). CDR1 SGHTA and CDR2 FQGTGA come from the germline V gene. The CDR3 loop spans 13 amino acids. Trimming removed 3 bases from V and 5 bases from J, with 8 bases in between. The CDR3 loop reads CASSLGANNEQFF. In nucleotides, the CDR3 is TGTGCCAGCAGCTTGGGGGCCAACAATGAGCAGTTCTTC. Using reference TRBV7-3 and TRBJ2-1 for the parts outside the CDR3, the full variable domain is GAGVSQTPSNKVTEKGKYVELRCDPISGHTALYWYRQSLGQGPEFLIYFQGTGAADDSGLPNDRFFAVRPEGSVSTLKIQRTERGDSAVYLCASSLGANNEQFFGPGTRLTVL.

The rearrangement links TRBV5-1 to TRBJ2-2, with D possibly TRBD1 on 6 matching bases. CDR1 SGHRS and CDR2 YFSETQ come from the germline V gene. There are 15 residues in the CDR3. The V end was cut by 4 bases, the J end by 1 base, with 11 bases between. For the CDR3, the DNA is TGCGCCAGCAGCCCCTCGACAGGGAACACCGGGGAGCTGTTTTTT. Translation: CASSPSTGNTGELFF.

The chain combines TRBV9 with TRBJ2-6; D gene ambiguous. Trimming left V 3 bases short and J 4 bases short, with 8 bases between. The CDR3 runs 14 residues. Germline CDR1 is SGDLS and CDR2 is YYNGEE. The CDR3 nucleotides read TGTGCCAGCAGCGCTTTTCAGGGGGCCAACGTCCTGACTTTC. This sequence encodes CASSAFQGANVLTF.

The J gene is TRBJ2-5, the V gene TRBV12-3 or TRBV12-4, with 7 bases fitting TRBD1. V trimming: 4 bases; J trimming: 3 bases; junction bases outside the gene matches: 2. The CDR3 consists of 13 residues. CDR3 coding DNA: TGTGCCAGCAGTTGGGACAGAAAAGAGACCCAGTACTTC. Translated, it gives CASSWDRKETQYF.

The chain employs TRBV9 and TRBJ2-2; 10 nucleotides align to TRBD1. The CDR3 extends over 17 amino acids. CDR1 is SGDLS, CDR2 YYNGEE, per germline. V lost 0 bases, J lost 0 bases, and 2 bases stayed unmatched. CDR3 bases: TGTGCCAGCAGCGTAGTGGGACAGGGGCCGAACACCGGGGAGCTGTTTTTT. Its translation: CASSVVGQGPNTGELFF.

V gene TRBV11-3 combines with J gene TRBJ2-7; TRBD2 agrees at 11 bases. Trimming at V came to 3 bases and at J to 3 bases, leaving 1 base not matched to a gene. This CDR3 is 14 amino acids long. The germline V gene has CDR1 SGHNT and CDR2 YENEEA. The CDR3 spells CASSLTSGDYEQYF. The CDR3 region has the DNA TGTGCCAGCAGCTTGACTAGCGGGGACTACGAGCAGTACTTC.

The chain uses TRBV10-3 and TRBJ1-2, with 7 bases aligning to TRBD1. The CDR3 has 15 residues. Losses at the gene ends were 3 bases for V and 5 bases for J; bases not matched to a gene: 9. The germline V gene has CDR1 ENHRY and CDR2 SYGVKD. The CDR3 nucleotides read TGTGCCATCAGTGAACAGGACAGGCTTCAGTATGGCTACACCTTC. It is translated as CAISEQDRLQYGYTF.